These 27 T cell receptor beta chains originate from one sample sequenced in a study of cytomegalovirus exposure and HLA in healthy donors. The PCR used 60 Vbeta and 13 Jbeta primers. Some clones are missing from TCRdb's copy, which holds only in-frame ones; the method was immunoSEQ multiplex PCR. The sample has approximately 100,000 clones; about 9.4% are singletons. Material for sequencing was PBMCs. These receptor sequences come from a man aged 35-49 years in good health and CMV-seropositive.

The sample holds a few counts of this clone. J is TRBJ1-1 and V is TRBV4-2; no definite D call. The V end lost 1 base, the J end lost 0 bases, and 6 bases lay between the germline ends. This CDR3 is built from 14 residues. CDR1 is LGHNA and CDR2 is YNFKEQ in the germline V gene. The CDR3, as DNA: TGTGCCAGCAGCCAAGCCCTTTTGAACACTGAAGCTTTCTTT. This encodes CASSQALLNTEAFF.

This clone was observed a handful of times. J is TRBJ2-2 and V is TRBV11-3; 10 positions agree with TRBD2. V shed 6 bases and J 0 bases; nucleotides not matched to a gene: 4. Germline lookup yields CDR1 SGHNT and CDR2 YENEEA. The CDR3 spans 16 residues. DNA for the CDR3: TGTGCCAGCAGTCCCGGGACTAGCGCGAACACCGGGGAGCTGTTTTTT. Protein: CASSPGTSANTGELFF.

A few counts support this clone. The rearrangement links TRBV9 to TRBJ2-5; TRBD1 might be the D (5 bases). The V end was cut by 4 bases, the J end by 2 bases, with 15 bases between. The CDR3 is made up of 15 amino acids. The germline CDR1 and CDR2 sequences are SGDLS and YYNGEE. The CDR3 region is CASSPTEPGQETQYF. The CDR3 nucleotides read TGTGCCAGCAGCCCGACAGAGCCCGGGCAAGAGACCCAGTACTTC.

The chain carries TRBV27 and TRBJ2-7; 8 bases line up with TRBD1. From germline, CDR1 is MNHEY and CDR2 SMNVEV (reference sequence). The CDR3 extends over 15 amino acids. Germline trimming cut 2 bases from V and 5 bases from J; bases unmatched to any gene: 8. CDR3 region: CASSLGGTGSNEQYF. CDR3 nucleotide sequence: TGTGCCAGCAGTTTAGGCGGGACAGGTAGTAACGAGCAGTACTTC.

V gene TRBV6-6 combines with J gene TRBJ2-7; 7 positions agree with TRBD1. The germline gives CDR1 MNHNY, CDR2 SVGAGI (reference sequence). V dropped 8 bases and J dropped 9; count of bases not matched to a gene: 16. The CDR3 runs 14 residues. CDR3 sequence: CASQKPGQTIGQYF. Here the CDR3 DNA reads TGTGCCAGCCAAAAACCGGGACAGACAATAGGGCAGTACTTC.

The V gene is TRBV12-5, the J gene TRBJ2-3; a weak D match, TRBD2 (6 bases). V lost 2 bases, J lost 6 bases, and 21 bases lay in between. This CDR3 has 17 amino acids. Germline loops: CDR1 LGHNT, CDR2 FRNRAP. The CDR3 DNA follows: TGTGCTAGTGGTTTGACAACTCGGGACTCTTGGGGGGATACGCAGTATTTT. Translating it yields CASGLTTRDSWGDTQYF.

In this sample, this clone turned up a few times. The chain is built from TRBV5-1 and TRBJ2-7, with TRBD1 matching over 8 bases. Looked up from germline, CDR1 is SGHRS and CDR2 is YFSETQ. CDR3 length: 15 amino acids. J gave up 0 bases and V 4 bases, and 6 bases lay outside the gene matches. CDR3 DNA: TGCGCCAGCAGCGCACAGGGGGTGGGCTCCTACGAGCAGTACTTC. It encodes CASSAQGVGSYEQYF.

In its sample, this clone was seen a few times. The V gene is TRBV7-9, the J gene TRBJ1-3, with D possibly TRBD1 on 5 matching bases. CDR1 and CDR2 from the germline V gene are SEHNR and FQNEAQ (reference sequence). The CDR3 has 15 residues. Deletions cut 0 bases from V and 4 bases from J, with 10 bases between. CDR3 protein: CASSLAGGKGNTIYF. The CDR3 DNA is TGTGCCAGCAGCTTAGCTGGGGGGAAGGGAAACACCATATATTTT.

V gene TRBV7-2 combines with J gene TRBJ2-7; 7 nucleotides match TRBD2. Germline lookup yields CDR1 SGHTA and CDR2 FQGNSA. V was clipped by 0 bases and J by 2 bases; unmatched bases: 4. This CDR3 has 15 amino acids. CDR3: CASSLAAGETYEQYF. CDR3 DNA: TGTGCCAGCAGCTTAGCGGCGGGAGAGACCTACGAGCAGTACTTC.

This clone was counted between two and nine times. The CDR3 DNA follows: TGTGCCAGCAGTTGGGACAGGGGGCTCTCTGGAAACACCATATATTTT. It encodes CASSWDRGLSGNTIYF. This chain uses TRBV2 with TRBJ1-3, with TRBD1 matching 12 bases. V lost 5 bases, J lost 0 bases, and 2 bases stayed unmatched. This CDR3 has 16 amino acids. CDR1 SNHLY and CDR2 FYNNEI come from the germline V gene.

The chain carries TRBV7-8 and TRBJ2-7, with TRBD2 identical over 8 bases. This CDR3 spans 15 amino acids. Per germline, CDR1 SGHVS and CDR2 FQNEAQ. Trimming took 7 bases from V and 2 from J; bases not matched to a gene: 10. DNA for the CDR3: TGTGCCAGCACTAGCGGGCCAGGGAAGACCTACGAGCAGTACTTC. It specifies CASTSGPGKTYEQYF.

The chain recombines TRBV5-1 with TRBJ2-7; no reliable D call. The germline V gene has CDR1 SGHRS and CDR2 YFSETQ. V was clipped by 0 bases and J by 7 bases, with 5 bases between them. The CDR3 totals 11 residues. The CDR3 is CASSLVREQYF. CDR3 nucleotide sequence: TGCGCCAGCAGCTTGGTCCGGGAGCAGTACTTC.

This clone appeared many times. This sequence joins TRBV5-1 and TRBJ2-3; possible D gene TRBD1, 6 bases. CDR3 size: 14 residues. V shed 5 bases and J shed 1 base, with 11 bases lying between them. Germline-derived CDR1 and CDR2 are SGHRS and YFSETQ. The CDR3 region is CASSRQEGTDTQYF. CDR3 sequence (DNA): TGCGCCAGCAGTCGACAGGAGGGCACAGATACGCAGTATTTT.

This clone was counted only a few times. Here the CDR3 reads CASSGLRFSDRWNEQFF. For the CDR3, the DNA is TGTGCCAGCAGCGGCCTTAGGTTTAGCGACCGTTGGAATGAGCAGTTCTTC. The chain employs TRBV9 and TRBJ2-1, with D maybe TRBD2 (5 bases). Between the trimmed V and J ends, which lost 3 bases and 7 bases, there was a span of 23 bases. The CDR3 extends over 17 amino acids. Looked up from germline, CDR1 is SGDLS and CDR2 is YYNGEE. Full variable domain (outside the CDR3, taken from reference TRBV9 and TRBJ2-1): DSGVTQTPKHLITATGQRVTLRCSPRSGDLSVYWYQQSLDQGLQFLIQYYNGEERAKGNILERFSAQQFPDLHSELNLSSLELGDSALYFCASSGLRFSDRWNEQFFGPGTRLTVL.

V is TRBV11-3 and J is TRBJ2-2; 7 bases map to TRBD2. Germline V gives CDR1 SGHNT, CDR2 YENEEA. The CDR3 is 13 amino acids. With V trimmed by 6 bases and J by 5 bases, 3 bases remained unmatched. The CDR3 DNA reads TGTGCCAGCAGTCGCGGGGGAACCGGGGAGCTGTTTTTT. Its protein product is CASSRGGTGELFF.

This clone was picked up a small number of times. This chain connects TRBV18 to TRBJ1-5, with a tentative D call TRBD1 (6 bases). This CDR3 region has 14 residues. The V end lost 3 bases, the J end lost 1 base, and 7 bases lay between the germline ends. CDR1 KGHSH and CDR2 LQKENI come from the germline V gene. The CDR3 is CASSPGASNQPQHF. DNA of the CDR3: TGTGCCAGCTCACCGGGGGCCAGCAATCAGCCCCAGCATTTT. The entire variable domain, with the rest obtained from reference TRBV18 and TRBJ1-5, is as follows: NAGVMQNPRHLVRRRGQEARLRCSPMKGHSHVYWYRQLPEEGLKFMVYLQKENIIDESGMPKERFSAEFPKEGPSILRIQQVVRGDSAAYFCASSPGASNQPQHFGDGTRLSIL.

V gene TRBV7-9 combines with J gene TRBJ2-7; tentatively, D is TRBD1 (6 bases). The CDR3 loop spans 12 amino acids. CDR1 and CDR2 (germline): SEHNR, FQNEAQ (reference sequence). V was clipped by 6 bases and J by 6 bases, with 12 bases between them. Here the CDR3 reads CASRPGDSEQYF. CDR3 bases: TGTGCCAGCAGGCCAGGGGATAGCGAGCAGTACTTC.

The chain has TRBV27 and TRBJ2-5, with 7 bases fitting TRBD2. V lost 4 bases to trimming and J lost 5 bases; unmatched junction nucleotides: 16. The CDR3 loop spans 17 amino acids. The germline gives CDR1 MNHEY, CDR2 SMNVEV (reference sequence). The CDR3 DNA reads TGTGCCAGCAGTTCCCTGGAGGTGGGAGGGCCCGGGGAGACCCAGTACTTC. This gives the protein CASSSLEVGGPGETQYF.

This clone was seen only a few times. The chain uses TRBV7-2 and TRBJ2-3; possibly TRBD2 for D (6 bases). The V gene's germline CDR1 is SGHTA and CDR2 FQGNSA. The CDR3 is made up of 14 amino acids. Trimming shortened V by 5 bases and J by 2 bases, and 11 bases separated the two germline ends. The CDR3 here is CASSGRGPTDTQYF. For the CDR3, the DNA is TGTGCCAGCAGCGGGCGGGGTCCCACAGATACGCAGTATTTT.

This clone was observed a handful of times. The chain combines TRBV4-2 with TRBJ2-7; possibly TRBD2 for D (5 bases). Per germline, CDR1 LGHNA and CDR2 YNFKEQ. Trimming took off 1 base at V and 2 bases at J, with 12 bases between the two ends. The CDR3 has 15 residues. CDR3 in DNA: TGTGCCAGCAGCCAAGGGAGCGGCGACGCCTACGAGCAGTACTTC. The encoded protein is CASSQGSGDAYEQYF.

The chain links TRBV9 to TRBJ2-2, with 11 bases aligning to TRBD2. The CDR3 length is 16 residues. Trimming cost V 3 bases and J 1 base; bases outside gene matches: 2. CDR1 is SGDLS and CDR2 is YYNGEE in the germline V gene. CDR3 sequence (DNA): TGTGCCAGCAGCGGGGGACTAGCGGTGAACACCGGGGAGCTGTTTTTT. Residues: CASSGGLAVNTGELFF.

The CDR3: CASSIGGAAKNIQYF. As DNA, the CDR3 is TGTGCCAGCAGCATAGGGGGGGCCGCCAAAAACATTCAGTACTTC. The chain is built from TRBV28 and TRBJ2-4; a weak D match, TRBD2 (7 bases). CDR3 length: 15 residues. Between the trimmed V and J ends, which lost 6 bases and 1 base, there was a span of 13 bases. CDR1 is MDHEN, CDR2 SYDVKM, per germline.

The chain combines TRBV10-3 with TRBJ2-1; 8 nucleotides align to TRBD2. This CDR3 is built from 14 residues. CDR1 ENHRY and CDR2 SYGVKD come from the germline V gene. Unmatched junction bases numbered 5, after V lost 5 bases and J lost 5 bases. The chain's CDR3 is CAISIAGNNNEQFF. DNA of the CDR3: TGTGCCATCAGTATAGCGGGGAACAACAATGAGCAGTTCTTC.

This clone was seen more than once but under ten times. The chain has TRBV4-1 and TRBJ2-1, with 11 bases fitting TRBD2. This CDR3 region has 16 residues. The V segment lost 1 base and the J segment 5 bases; nucleotides outside the gene matches: 4. Germline V gene lookup returns CDR1 MGHRA and CDR2 YSYEKL. The CDR3 bases are TGCGCCAGCAGCCAAGGTAGTAGCGGGAGGGACAATGAGCAGTTCTTC. Amino acids: CASSQGSSGRDNEQFF.

DNA for the CDR3: TGTGCCAGCAGCTTACTAGCGGGAGGTTACGAGCAGTACTTC. Translating gives CASSLLAGGYEQYF. V is TRBV11-1 and J is TRBJ2-7; 11 bases map to TRBD2. The CDR3 runs 14 residues. Germline CDR1 SGHAT, CDR2 FQDESV (reference sequence). The V segment lost 2 bases and the J segment 4 bases; nucleotides outside the gene matches: 1.

The chain has TRBV29-1 and TRBJ2-7; D perhaps matches TRBD1 (6 bases). V gave up 0 bases and J gave up 3 bases, with 15 bases separating them. Germline loops: CDR1 SQVTM, CDR2 ANQGSEA. The CDR3 contains 15 residues. This CDR3 reads CSVEDPTGHFYEQYF. The CDR3 nucleotides are TGCAGCGTTGAAGATCCGACAGGACATTTCTACGAGCAGTACTTC.

This clone showed up just a few times. The chain recombines TRBV4-1 with TRBJ1-5, with D possibly being TRBD1 (6 bases). Germline V gene sequence: CDR1 MGHRA, CDR2 YSYEKL. Trimming shortened V by 1 base and J by 5 bases, and 15 bases separated the two germline ends. The CDR3 spans 16 residues. The CDR3 DNA is TGCGCCAGCAGCCAAGGACCAGGGGTTCTCGATCAGCCCCAGCATTTT. It encodes CASSQGPGVLDQPQHF.